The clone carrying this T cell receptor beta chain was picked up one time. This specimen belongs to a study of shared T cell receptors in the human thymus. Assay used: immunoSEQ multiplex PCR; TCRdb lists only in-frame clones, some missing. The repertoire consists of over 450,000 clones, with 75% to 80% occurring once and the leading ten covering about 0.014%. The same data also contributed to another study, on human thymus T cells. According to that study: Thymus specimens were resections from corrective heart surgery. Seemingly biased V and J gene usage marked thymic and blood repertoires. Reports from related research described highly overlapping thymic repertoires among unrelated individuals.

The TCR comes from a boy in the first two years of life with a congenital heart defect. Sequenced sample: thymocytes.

The CDR3: CASSLSGVSYEQYF. In nucleotides, the CDR3 is TGTGCCAGCAGTCTAAGCGGGGTCTCCTACGAGCAGTACTTC. J is TRBJ2-7 and V is TRBV6-4; 7 bases agree with TRBD2. Trimming removed 5 bases from V and 0 bases from J; junction bases left unmatched: 4. CDR1 and CDR2 (germline): MRHNA, SNTAGT. The CDR3 length is 14 residues.